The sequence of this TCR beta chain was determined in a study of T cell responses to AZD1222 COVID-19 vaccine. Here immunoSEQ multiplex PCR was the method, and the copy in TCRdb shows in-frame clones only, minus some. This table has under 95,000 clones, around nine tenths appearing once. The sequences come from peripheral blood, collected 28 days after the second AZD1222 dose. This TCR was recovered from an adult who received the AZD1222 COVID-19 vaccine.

The CDR3 region is CASTQRAFQETQYF. In DNA, the CDR3 is TGTGCCAGCACCCAAAGGGCTTTCCAAGAGACCCAGTACTTC. J is TRBJ2-5 and V is TRBV21-1. TRBV21-1 is termed a pseudogene. There are 14 residues in the CDR3.